These T cell receptor beta chains were read from a single sample in a study of shared T cell receptors in the human thymus. Data came from immunoSEQ multiplex PCR; TCRdb stores just in-frame clones and leaves some out. Seen here are hundreds of thousands of clones, approximately 88% observed once, and the top ten hold over 0.008%. These same records also appear under a second study, on human thymus T cells.

The specimen sequenced was thymocytes. The source of these receptors is a boy in the first two years of life with a congenital heart defect. The CDR3 runs from the conserved cysteine through the conserved F or W. The D gene is left open where the match is weak. Size is omitted from some rows. Given values are once, few, many or a class for expanded clones.

TRBV10-3	TRBD1	TRBJ1-2	-	CAISRYPGQGPYGYTF	TGTGCCATCAGTCGATACCCGGGACAGGGTCCCTATGGCTACACCTTC
TRBV28	-	TRBJ2-7	few	CASSFTGNYEQYF	TGTGCCAGCAGTTTTACGGGGAACTACGAGCAGTACTTC
TRBV4-2	TRBD2	TRBJ2-7	-	CASSQDGRFHGTSSYEQYF	TGTGCCAGCAGCCAGGATGGCCGCTTCCACGGGACTAGCTCCTACGAGCAGTACTTC
TRBV25-1	-	TRBJ2-1	few	CASSAGTSSYNEQFF	TGTGCCAGCAGTGCCGGGACTTCTTCCTACAATGAGCAGTTCTTC
TRBV4-3	-	TRBJ2-5	once	CASSQVGAGQYQETQYF	TGCGCCAGCAGCCAAGTAGGCGCGGGTCAGTACCAAGAGACCCAGTACTTC
TRBV7-8	-	TRBJ1-5	-	CASSSQDQPQHF	TGTGCCAGCAGCTCCCAGGATCAGCCCCAGCATTTT
TRBV25-1	TRBD2	TRBJ2-3	-	CASSALAGVGGTDTQYF	TGTGCCAGCAGTGCCCTAGCGGGAGTCGGTGGCACAGATACGCAGTATTTT
TRBV4-2	TRBD2	TRBJ2-1	few	CASSFPGLASQSGEQFF	TGTGCCAGCAGCTTTCCGGGACTAGCCTCGCAAAGCGGTGAGCAGTTCTTC
TRBV7-6	-	TRBJ2-1	-	CASSWALEQFF	TGTGCCAGCAGCTGGGCACTGGAGCAGTTCTTC
TRBV4-1	-	TRBJ2-7	-	CASSQDQRAREQYF	TGCGCCAGCAGCCAAGATCAGCGAGCGAGGGAGCAGTACTTC
TRBV4-3	-	TRBJ2-1	-	CASSQDRVADLPHNEQFF	TGCGCCAGCAGCCAAGATAGGGTAGCGGACCTGCCCCACAATGAGCAGTTCTTC
TRBV7-2	TRBD2	TRBJ2-3	-	CAILAGGPTDTQYF	TGTGCCATACTAGCGGGAGGGCCAACAGATACGCAGTATTTT
TRBV6-1	-	TRBJ2-7	once	CAGATGEGEYEQYF	TGTGCCGGAGCTACCGGCGAGGGGGAGTACGAGCAGTACTTC
TRBV18	TRBD1	TRBJ2-7	-	CASSPPATGTGSLEQYF	TGTGCCAGCTCACCACCGGCTACGGGGACAGGGAGCCTCGAGCAGTACTTC
TRBV11-2	TRBD1	TRBJ1-4	few	CASSRTGPREKLFF	TGTGCCAGCAGCCGGACAGGGCCGAGGGAAAAACTGTTTTTT
TRBV18	-	TRBJ2-3	few	CASSPRVSSTDTQYF	TGTGCCAGCTCGCCCAGGGTTAGCAGCACAGATACGCAGTATTTT
TRBV7-9	TRBD2	TRBJ2-5	-	CASSLGGTSGILVAETQYF	TGTGCCAGCAGCTTAGGGGGTACTAGCGGGATATTGGTTGCGGAGACCCAGTACTTC
TRBV27	TRBD1	TRBJ1-2	-	CASKGTGGLAGYTF	TGTGCCAGCAAAGGTACAGGGGGCTTAGCTGGCTACACCTTC
TRBV5-1	-	TRBJ2-3	-	CASSLGQITDTQYF	TGCGCCAGCAGCTTGGGACAGATCACAGATACGCAGTATTTT
TRBV7-9	-	TRBJ2-1	few	CASSLGQDRLGDNEQFF	TGTGCCAGCAGCTTAGGGCAAGACAGGTTAGGGGACAATGAGCAGTTCTTC
TRBV27	-	TRBJ1-1	once	CASGVLSGNTEAFF	TGTGCCAGCGGAGTCTTAAGCGGGAACACTGAAGCTTTCTTT
TRBV7-2	TRBD2	TRBJ2-7	few	CASSQGGGRVFYEQYF	TGTGCCAGCAGCCAGGGAGGCGGGAGGGTTTTCTACGAGCAGTACTTC
TRBV25-1	-	TRBJ2-3	-	CASSPTTNTQYF	TGTGCCAGCAGTCCAACTACAAATACGCAGTATTTT
TRBV14	TRBD1	TRBJ1-2	-	CASSPRGQVGYTF	TGTGCCAGCAGCCCCAGGGGGCAGGTTGGCTACACCTTC
TRBV9	-	TRBJ2-2	-	CASSVDRTDWIGELFF	TGTGCCAGCAGCGTAGACCGGACAGATTGGATCGGGGAGCTGTTTTTT
TRBV7-2	TRBD2	TRBJ2-5	-	CASSSEGLADQETQYF	TGTGCCAGCAGCTCTGAGGGACTAGCGGATCAAGAGACCCAGTACTTC
TRBV27	TRBD1	TRBJ2-1	-	CASTPGTGYYNEQFF	TGTGCCAGCACCCCCGGGACAGGGTACTACAATGAGCAGTTCTTC
TRBV4-1	TRBD2	TRBJ2-2	-	CASSQDRTSGRPTNTGELFF	TGCGCCAGCAGCCAAGATCGGACTAGCGGGAGGCCTACGAACACCGGGGAGCTGTTTTTT
TRBV15	-	TRBJ2-3	-	CATSFSRTDTQYF	TGTGCCACCAGCTTCTCCCGGACAGATACGCAGTATTTT
TRBV27	TRBD2	TRBJ2-1	-	CASSPLAGGGYNEQFF	TGTGCCAGCAGTCCCCTAGCGGGAGGGGGATACAATGAGCAGTTCTTC
TRBV5-6	TRBD2	TRBJ2-5	few	CASSLVAGGPETQYF	TGTGCCAGCAGCTTGGTTGCGGGAGGGCCAGAGACCCAGTACTTC
TRBV5-5	-	TRBJ1-2	-	CASSSDTDYGYTF	TGTGCCAGCAGCTCGGACACCGACTATGGCTACACCTTC